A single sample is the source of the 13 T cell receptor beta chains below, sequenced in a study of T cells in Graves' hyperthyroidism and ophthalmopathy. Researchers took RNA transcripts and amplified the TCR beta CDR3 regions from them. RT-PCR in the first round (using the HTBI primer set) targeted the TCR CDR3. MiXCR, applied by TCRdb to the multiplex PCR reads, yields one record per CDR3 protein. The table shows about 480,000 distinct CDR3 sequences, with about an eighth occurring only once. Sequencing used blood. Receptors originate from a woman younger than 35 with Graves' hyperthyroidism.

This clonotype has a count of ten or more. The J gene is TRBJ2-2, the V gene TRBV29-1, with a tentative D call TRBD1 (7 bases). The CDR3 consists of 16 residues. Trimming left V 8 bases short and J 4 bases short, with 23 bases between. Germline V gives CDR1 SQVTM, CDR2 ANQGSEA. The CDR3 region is CSYQVKGARGTGELFF. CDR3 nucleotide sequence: TGCAGCTATCAAGTTAAGGGGGCGCGGGGCACCGGGGAGCTGTTTTTT.

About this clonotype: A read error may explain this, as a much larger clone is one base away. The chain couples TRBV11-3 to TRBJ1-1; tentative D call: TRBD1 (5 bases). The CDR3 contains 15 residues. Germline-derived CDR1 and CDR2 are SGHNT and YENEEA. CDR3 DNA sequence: TGTGCCAGCGGCTTAGTGGCCAGGGTGAACACTGAAGCTTTCTTT. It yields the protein CASGLVARVNTEAFF.

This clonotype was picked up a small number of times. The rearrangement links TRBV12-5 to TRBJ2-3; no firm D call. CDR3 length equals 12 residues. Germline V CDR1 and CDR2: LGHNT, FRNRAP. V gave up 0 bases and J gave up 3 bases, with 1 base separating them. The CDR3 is CASGLVTDTQYF. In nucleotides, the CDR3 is TGTGCTAGTGGTTTGGTAACAGATACGCAGTATTTT.

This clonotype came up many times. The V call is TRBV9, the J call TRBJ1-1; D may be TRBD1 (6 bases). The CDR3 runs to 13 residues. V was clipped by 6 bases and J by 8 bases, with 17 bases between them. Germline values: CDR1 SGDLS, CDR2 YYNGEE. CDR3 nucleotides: TGTGCCAGCACCAACGTGGGCAGGGGAGAAGCTTTCTTT. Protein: CASTNVGRGEAFF.

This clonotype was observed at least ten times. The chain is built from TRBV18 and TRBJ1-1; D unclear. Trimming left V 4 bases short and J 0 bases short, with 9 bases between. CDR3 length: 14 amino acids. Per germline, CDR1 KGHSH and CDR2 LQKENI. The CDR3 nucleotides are TGTGCCAGCTCACTCGCTTGGATGAACACTGAAGCTTTCTTT. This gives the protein CASSLAWMNTEAFF.

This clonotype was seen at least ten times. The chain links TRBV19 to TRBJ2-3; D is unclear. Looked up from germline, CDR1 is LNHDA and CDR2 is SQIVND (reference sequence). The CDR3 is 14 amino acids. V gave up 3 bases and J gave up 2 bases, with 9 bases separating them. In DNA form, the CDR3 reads TGTGCCAGTAGTATGACAAGTGTCACAGATACGCAGTATTTT. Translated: CASSMTSVTDTQYF.

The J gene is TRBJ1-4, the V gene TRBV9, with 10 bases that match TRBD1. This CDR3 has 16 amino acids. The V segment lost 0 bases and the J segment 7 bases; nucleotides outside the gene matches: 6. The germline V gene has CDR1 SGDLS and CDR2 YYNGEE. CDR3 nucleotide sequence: TGTGCCAGCAGCGTAGGGCTGGGACAGGGGTTTGAAAAACTGTTTTTT. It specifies CASSVGLGQGFEKLFF.

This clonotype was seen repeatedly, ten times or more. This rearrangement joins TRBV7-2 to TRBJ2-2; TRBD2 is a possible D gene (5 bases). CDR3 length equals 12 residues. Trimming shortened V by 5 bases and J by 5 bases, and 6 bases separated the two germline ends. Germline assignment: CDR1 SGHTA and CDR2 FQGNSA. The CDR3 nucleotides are TGTGCCAGCAGCCGGGGAACCGGGGAGCTGTTTTTT. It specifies CASSRGTGELFF.

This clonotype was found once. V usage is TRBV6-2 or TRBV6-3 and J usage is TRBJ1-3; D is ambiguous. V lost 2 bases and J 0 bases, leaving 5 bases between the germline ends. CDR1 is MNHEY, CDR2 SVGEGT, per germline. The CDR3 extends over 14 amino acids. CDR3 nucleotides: TGTGCCAGCAGTTACGCTGCCTCTGGAAACACCATATATTTT. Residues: CASSYAASGNTIYF.

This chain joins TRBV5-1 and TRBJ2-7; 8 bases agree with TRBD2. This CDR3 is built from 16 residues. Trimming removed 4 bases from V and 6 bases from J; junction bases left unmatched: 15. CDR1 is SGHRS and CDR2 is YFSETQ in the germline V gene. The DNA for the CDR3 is TGCGCCAGCAGCCCGGGGGTCCCGGGAGGGCCAGGCGAGCAGTACGTC. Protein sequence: CASSPGVPGGPGEQYV.

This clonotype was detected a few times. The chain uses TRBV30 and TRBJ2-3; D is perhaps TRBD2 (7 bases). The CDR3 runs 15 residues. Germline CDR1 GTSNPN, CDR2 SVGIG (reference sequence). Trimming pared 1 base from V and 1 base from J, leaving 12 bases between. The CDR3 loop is CAWSGGLAGTDTQYF. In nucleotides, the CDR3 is TGTGCCTGGAGTGGGGGGCTAGCGGGCACAGATACGCAGTATTTT.

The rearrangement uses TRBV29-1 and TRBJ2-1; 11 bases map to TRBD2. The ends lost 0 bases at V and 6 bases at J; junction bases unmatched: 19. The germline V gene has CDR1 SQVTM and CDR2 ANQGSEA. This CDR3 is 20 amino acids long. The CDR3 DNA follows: TGCAGCGTTGAAGATTCGGGGACTAGCGGAGATCTCCTTGAGGTCAATGAGCAGTTCTTC. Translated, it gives CSVEDSGTSGDLLEVNEQFF.

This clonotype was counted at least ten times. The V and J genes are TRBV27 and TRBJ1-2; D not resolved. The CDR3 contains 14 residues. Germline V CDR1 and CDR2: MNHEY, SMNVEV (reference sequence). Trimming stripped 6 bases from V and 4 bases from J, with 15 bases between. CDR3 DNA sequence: TGTGCCAGCAGGTCTAGGCCAGGACCCTATGGCTACACCTTC. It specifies CASRSRPGPYGYTF.